These 6 T cell receptor beta chains were sequenced from one sample in a study of cytomegalovirus exposure and HLA in healthy donors. Researchers ran the PCR with 60 Vbeta and 13 Jbeta primers. The data were produced by immunoSEQ multiplex PCR, yet TCRdb's version contains in-frame clones alone and is incomplete. The sample records 85,000 to 100,000 clones, roughly 80% being singletons. Sequencing used PBMCs. The receptors originated from a girl between 2 and 10 years old in good health and CMV-seropositive.

V is TRBV19 and J is TRBJ1-1; no clear D gene. The ends were cut back, 4 bases at V and 0 bases at J, with 9 bases in the middle. CDR1 is LNHDA, CDR2 SQIVND, per germline (reference sequence). The CDR3 sequence is 14 residues long. DNA of the CDR3: TGTGCCAGTAGTAACAGCTTTATGAACACTGAAGCTTTCTTT. As protein: CASSNSFMNTEAFF.

The CDR3 coding sequence is TGTGCCAGCAGCGAAAGCCTCGGGACTGAAGCTTTCTTT. As protein: CASSESLGTEAFF. The genes are TRBV6-5 and TRBJ1-1; D is uncertain. The V gene's germline CDR1 is MNHEY and CDR2 SVGAGI. Trimming removed 6 bases from V and 5 bases from J, with 13 bases in between. The CDR3 contains 13 residues.

The chain employs TRBV5-6 and TRBJ1-5; 9 bases map to TRBD1. J was trimmed by 2 bases and V by 4 bases; bases with no gene match: 1. Germline V gene lookup returns CDR1 SGHDT and CDR2 YYEEEE. The CDR3 loop spans 14 amino acids. CDR3 nucleotide sequence: TGTGCCAGCAGCCGGACAGGGGGCAATCAGCCCCAGCATTTT. This gives the protein CASSRTGGNQPQHF.

The chain recombines TRBV7-8 with TRBJ2-7, with TRBD2 identical over 13 bases. CDR1 is SGHVS and CDR2 is FQNEAQ in the germline V gene. Trimming at V came to 7 bases and at J to 0 bases, leaving 15 bases not matched to a gene. The CDR3 sequence is 19 residues long. The CDR3: CASTVDAGLAGRSSYEQYF. CDR3 DNA sequence: TGTGCCAGCACCGTAGACGCGGGACTAGCGGGACGGAGCTCCTACGAGCAGTACTTC. The variable domain in full, completed from reference TRBV7-8 and TRBJ2-7, reads GAGVSQSPRYKVAKRGQDVALRCDPISGHVSLFWYQQALGQGPEFLTYFQNEAQLDKSGLPSDRFFAERPEGSVSTLKIQRTQQEDSAVYLCASTVDAGLAGRSSYEQYFGPGTRLTVT.

V usage is TRBV30 and J usage is TRBJ2-7; tentatively, D is TRBD1 (5 bases). The CDR3 sequence is 11 residues long. Germline V lookup: CDR1 GTSNPN, CDR2 SVGIG (reference sequence). Deletions cut 7 bases from V and 1 base from J, with 8 bases between. This chain's CDR3 is CAYTGSYEQYF. The CDR3 DNA follows: TGTGCCTATACAGGATCCTACGAGCAGTACTTC.

The V and J genes are TRBV7-2 and TRBJ2-3, with D maybe TRBD2 (6 bases). This CDR3 has 14 residues. Trimming shortened V by 0 bases and J by 9 bases, and 13 bases separated the two germline ends. CDR1 and CDR2 from the germline V gene are SGHTA and FQGNSA. The CDR3 bases are TGTGCCAGCAGCTTAGCTTCGGGGGAGGAGACGCAGTATTTT. The encoded protein is CASSLASGEETQYF.